These 7 T cell receptor beta chains originate from one sample sequenced in a study of regulatory T cells in long-lasting Graves disease. As for time point: newly diagnosed GD, antithyroid drugs for less than 3 months. Generation of the TCR library employed RNA extracted from PBMCs. Construction of TCR beta libraries relied on iRepertoire HTBI primers and on Arm-PCR targeting CDR3 regions. MiXCR, run by TCRdb on the multiplex PCR reads, gives a single entry per CDR3 protein. The sample lists 500,000 or so distinct CDR3 sequences; about 17% were seen once. This same sample was also part of a study on T cells in Graves' hyperthyroidism and ophthalmopathy.

Here the sequenced sample was peripheral blood mononuclear cells (PBMCs), taken at new diagnosis, from a patient treated with antithyroid drugs. These receptors originate from a man aged 35 to 55 with Graves disease.

The sample holds a few counts of this clonotype. V gene TRBV2 combines with J gene TRBJ2-3, with D possibly TRBD2 on 5 matching bases. The CDR3 loop spans 19 amino acids. Germline-derived CDR1 and CDR2 are SNHLY and FYNNEI. V lost 2 bases and J lost 2, with 23 bases in between. Here the CDR3 DNA reads TGTGCCAGCAGTGAAAGTTTTAGCGCAACTTATGTATCCACAGATACGCAGTATTTT. Translated, it gives CASSESFSATYVSTDTQYF.

The gene calls are TRBV20-1 and TRBJ2-3, with TRBD2 identical over 11 bases. The V segment lost 0 bases and the J segment 4 bases; nucleotides outside the gene matches: 3. Germline V lookup: CDR1 DFQATT, CDR2 SNEGSKA (reference sequence). The CDR3 sequence is 15 residues long. The CDR3 nucleotides are TGCAGTGCTAGAGATCTAGCGGGAGGCCCAGATACGCAGTATTTT. Protein sequence: CSARDLAGGPDTQYF.

This clonotype has only a few counts. The chain joins TRBV6-5 to TRBJ1-1; D gene uncertain. CDR1 and CDR2 (germline): MNHEY, SVGAGI. Trimming pared 2 bases from V and 0 bases from J, leaving 10 bases between. This CDR3 region has 15 residues. CDR3 sequence (DNA): TGTGCCAGCAGTTACCGGGGAAACATGAACACTGAAGCTTTCTTT. This gives the protein CASSYRGNMNTEAFF.

This clonotype appeared a single time. V gene TRBV7-6 combines with J gene TRBJ2-5; 8 nucleotides match TRBD2. Germline assignment: CDR1 SGHVS and CDR2 FNYEAQ. Trimming cost V 1 base and J 11 bases; bases outside gene matches: 18. This CDR3 has 17 residues. CDR3 DNA sequence: TGTGCCAGCAGCTTAGGTCCGGGAGGGCCCATAGGGGTGGAGCAGTACTTC. Translating it yields CASSLGPGGPIGVEQYF. Variable domain in full (rest from reference TRBV7-6 and TRBJ2-5): GAGVSQSPRYKVTKRGQDVALRCDPISGHVSLYWYRQALGQGPEFLTYFNYEAQQDKSGLPNDRFSAERPEGSISTLTIQRTEQRDSAMYRCASSLGPGGPIGVEQYFGPGTRLLVL.

This clonotype has ten or more counts. The chain combines TRBV27 with TRBJ2-7; D is perhaps TRBD1 or TRBD2 (5 bases each). CDR1 is MNHEY, CDR2 SMNVEV, per germline (reference sequence). This CDR3 contains 13 residues. Between the trimmed V and J ends, which lost 6 bases and 2 bases, there was a span of 11 bases. CDR3 DNA sequence: TGTGCCAGCAGCACGGGGCTTACCTACGAGCAGTACTTC. Translation: CASSTGLTYEQYF.

There are a few counts of this clonotype. The chain joins TRBV2 to TRBJ1-1; D uncertain. V lost 5 bases, J lost 6 bases, and 13 bases lay in between. This CDR3 contains 13 residues. Germline values: CDR1 SNHLY, CDR2 FYNNEI. The CDR3 DNA reads TGTGCCAGCAGTAGGGAGTCGGGTGCTGAAGCTTTCTTT. It specifies CASSRESGAEAFF.

In this sample, this clonotype turned up many times. J is TRBJ2-3 and V is TRBV2, with D tentatively TRBD2 (5 bases). Trimming took 6 bases from V and 2 from J, leaving 15 bases between them. In germline, CDR1 is SNHLY, CDR2 FYNNEI. This CDR3 contains 15 residues. DNA of the CDR3: TGTGCCAGCAGGAAGGCTAGCAGTGCCACAGATACGCAGTATTTT. Translation: CASRKASSATDTQYF.